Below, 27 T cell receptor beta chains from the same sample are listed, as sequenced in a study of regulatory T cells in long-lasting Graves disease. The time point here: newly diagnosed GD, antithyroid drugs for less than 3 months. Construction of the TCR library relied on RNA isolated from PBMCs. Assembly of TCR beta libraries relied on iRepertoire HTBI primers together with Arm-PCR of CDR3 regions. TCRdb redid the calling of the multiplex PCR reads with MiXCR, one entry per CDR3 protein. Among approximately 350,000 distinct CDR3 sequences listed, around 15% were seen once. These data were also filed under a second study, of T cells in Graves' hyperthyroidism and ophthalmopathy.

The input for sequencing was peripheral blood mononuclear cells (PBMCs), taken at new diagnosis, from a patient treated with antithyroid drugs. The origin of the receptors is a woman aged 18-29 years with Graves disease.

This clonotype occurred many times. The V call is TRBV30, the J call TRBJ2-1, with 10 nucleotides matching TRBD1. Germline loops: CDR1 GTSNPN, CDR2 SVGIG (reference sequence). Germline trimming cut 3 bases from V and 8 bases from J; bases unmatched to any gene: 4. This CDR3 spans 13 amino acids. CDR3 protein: CAWRGDRGYEQFF. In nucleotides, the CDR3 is TGTGCCTGGAGAGGGGACAGGGGCTATGAGCAGTTCTTC.

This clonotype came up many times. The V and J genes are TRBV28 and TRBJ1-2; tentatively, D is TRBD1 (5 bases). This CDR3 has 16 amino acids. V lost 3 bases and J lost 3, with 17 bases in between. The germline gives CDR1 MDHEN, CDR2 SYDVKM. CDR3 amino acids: CASSFPPGGNDYGYTF. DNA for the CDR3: TGTGCCAGCAGTTTCCCCCCTGGGGGGAACGACTATGGCTACACCTTC.

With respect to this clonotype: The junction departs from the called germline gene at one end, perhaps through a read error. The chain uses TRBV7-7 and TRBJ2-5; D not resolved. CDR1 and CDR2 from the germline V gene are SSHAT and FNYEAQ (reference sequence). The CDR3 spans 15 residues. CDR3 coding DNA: TGTGCTAGCAGCTTAAGACGGACGATACAAGAGACCCAGTACTTC. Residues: CASSLRRTIQETQYF.

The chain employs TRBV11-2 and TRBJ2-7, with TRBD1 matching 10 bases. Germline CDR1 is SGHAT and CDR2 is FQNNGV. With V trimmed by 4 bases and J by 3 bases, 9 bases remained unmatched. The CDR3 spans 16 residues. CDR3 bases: TGTGCCAGCAGCTCCCTTTCCGGGACAGGGGTCTACGAGCAGTACTTC. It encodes CASSSLSGTGVYEQYF.

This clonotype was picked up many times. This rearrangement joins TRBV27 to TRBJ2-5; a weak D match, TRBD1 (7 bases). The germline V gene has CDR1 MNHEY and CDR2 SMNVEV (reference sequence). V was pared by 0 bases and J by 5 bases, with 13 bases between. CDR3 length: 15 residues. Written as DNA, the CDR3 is TGTGCCAGCAGTTTATCGGAGGGGGCGGGGGAGACCCAGTACTTC. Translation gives CASSLSEGAGETQYF.

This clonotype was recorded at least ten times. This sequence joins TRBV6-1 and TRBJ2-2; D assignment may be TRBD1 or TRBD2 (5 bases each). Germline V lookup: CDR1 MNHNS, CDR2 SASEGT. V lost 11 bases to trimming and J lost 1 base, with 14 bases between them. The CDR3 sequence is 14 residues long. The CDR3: CAASRDVNTGELFF. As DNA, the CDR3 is TGTGCCGCATCCCGGGACGTGAACACCGGGGAGCTGTTTTTT.

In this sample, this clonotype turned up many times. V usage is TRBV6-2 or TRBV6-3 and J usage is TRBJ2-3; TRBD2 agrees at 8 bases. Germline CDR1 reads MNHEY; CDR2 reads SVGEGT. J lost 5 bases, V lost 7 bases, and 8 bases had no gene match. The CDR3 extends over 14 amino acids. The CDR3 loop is CASISGGPEDTQYF. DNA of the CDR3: TGTGCCAGCATCTCGGGGGGGCCAGAAGATACGCAGTATTTT.

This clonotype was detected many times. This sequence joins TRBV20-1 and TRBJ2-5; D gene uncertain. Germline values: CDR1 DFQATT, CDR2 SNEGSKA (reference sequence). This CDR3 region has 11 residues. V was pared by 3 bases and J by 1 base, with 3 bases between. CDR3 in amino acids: CSASRQETQYF. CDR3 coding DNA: TGCAGTGCTAGCCGCCAAGAGACCCAGTACTTC.

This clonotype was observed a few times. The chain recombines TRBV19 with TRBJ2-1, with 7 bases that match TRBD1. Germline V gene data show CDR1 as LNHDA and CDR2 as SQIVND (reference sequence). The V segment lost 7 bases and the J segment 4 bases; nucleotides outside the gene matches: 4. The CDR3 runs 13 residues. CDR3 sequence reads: CASKQGQYNEQFF. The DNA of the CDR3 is TGTGCCAGTAAACAGGGACAGTACAATGAGCAGTTCTTC.

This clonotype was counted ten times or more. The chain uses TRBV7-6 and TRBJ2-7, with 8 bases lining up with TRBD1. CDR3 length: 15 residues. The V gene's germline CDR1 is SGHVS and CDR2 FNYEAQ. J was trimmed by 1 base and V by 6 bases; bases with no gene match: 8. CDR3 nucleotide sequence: TGTGCCAGCAGACTCTCCGACAGGGGTTCCTACGAGCAGTACTTC. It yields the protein CASRLSDRGSYEQYF.

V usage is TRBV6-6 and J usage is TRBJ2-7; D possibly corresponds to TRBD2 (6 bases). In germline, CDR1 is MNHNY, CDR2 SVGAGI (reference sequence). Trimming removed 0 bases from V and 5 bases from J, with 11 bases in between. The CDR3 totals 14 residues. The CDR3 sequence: CASSYSIGGNEQYF. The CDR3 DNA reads TGTGCCAGCAGTTACTCGATCGGGGGAAACGAGCAGTACTTC.

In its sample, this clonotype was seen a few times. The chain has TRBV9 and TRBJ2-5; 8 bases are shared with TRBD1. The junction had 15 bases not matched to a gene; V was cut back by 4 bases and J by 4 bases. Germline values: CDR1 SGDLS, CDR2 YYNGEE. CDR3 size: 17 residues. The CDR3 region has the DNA TGTGCCAGCAGCCCCGGACAGGGTCGCATGGGAGGAGAGACCCAGTACTTC. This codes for CASSPGQGRMGGETQYF.

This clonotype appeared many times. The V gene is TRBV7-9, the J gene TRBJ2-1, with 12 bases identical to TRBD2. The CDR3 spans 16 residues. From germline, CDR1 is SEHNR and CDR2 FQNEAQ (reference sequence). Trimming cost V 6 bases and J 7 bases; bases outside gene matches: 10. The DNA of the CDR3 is TGTGCCAGCAGGCCCCGGGCTAGCGGGGGGGCAAATGAGCAGTTCTTC. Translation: CASRPRASGGANEQFF.

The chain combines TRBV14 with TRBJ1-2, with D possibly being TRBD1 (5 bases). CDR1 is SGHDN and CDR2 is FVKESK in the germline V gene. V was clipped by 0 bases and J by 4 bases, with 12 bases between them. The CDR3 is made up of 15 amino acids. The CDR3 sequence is CASSQDLGEGYGYTF. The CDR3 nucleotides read TGTGCCAGCAGCCAAGATTTAGGGGAAGGCTATGGCTACACCTTC.

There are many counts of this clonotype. The DNA for the CDR3 is TGTGCCAGCCCCCGGGAATTTAGGAATGAGCAGTTCTTC. This codes for CASPREFRNEQFF. The V call is TRBV7-9, the J call TRBJ2-1; tentatively, D is TRBD2 (5 bases). V shed 8 bases and J shed 7 bases, with 15 bases lying between them. Germline-derived CDR1 and CDR2 are SEHNR and FQNEAQ (reference sequence). The CDR3 sequence is 13 residues long.

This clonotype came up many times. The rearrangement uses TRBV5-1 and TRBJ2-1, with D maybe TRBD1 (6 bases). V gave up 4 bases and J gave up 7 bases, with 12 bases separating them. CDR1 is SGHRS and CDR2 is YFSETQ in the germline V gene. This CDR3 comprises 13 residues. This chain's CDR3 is CASSGGHKNEQFF. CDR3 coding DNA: TGCGCCAGCAGCGGGGGACATAAAAATGAGCAGTTCTTC. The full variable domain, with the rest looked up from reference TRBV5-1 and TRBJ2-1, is KAGVTQTPRYLIKTRGQQVTLSCSPISGHRSVSWYQQTPGQGLQFLFEYFSETQRNKGNFPGRFSGRQFSNSRSEMNVSTLELGDSALYLCASSGGHKNEQFFGPGTRLTVL.

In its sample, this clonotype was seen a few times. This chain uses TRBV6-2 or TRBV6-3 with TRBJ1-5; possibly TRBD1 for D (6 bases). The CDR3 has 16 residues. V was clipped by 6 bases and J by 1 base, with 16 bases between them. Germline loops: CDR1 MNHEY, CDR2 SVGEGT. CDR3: CASSAYGGSSNQPQHF. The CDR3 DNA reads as TGTGCCAGCAGCGCTTACGGGGGCTCAAGCAATCAGCCCCAGCATTTT.

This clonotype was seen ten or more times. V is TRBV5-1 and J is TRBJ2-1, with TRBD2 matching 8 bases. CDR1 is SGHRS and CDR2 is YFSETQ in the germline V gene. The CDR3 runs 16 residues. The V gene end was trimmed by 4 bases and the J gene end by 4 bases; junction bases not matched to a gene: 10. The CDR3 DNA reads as TGCGCCAGCAGCCCGACCGGGGCTAGCGGGTACAATGAGCAGTTCTTC. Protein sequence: CASSPTGASGYNEQFF.

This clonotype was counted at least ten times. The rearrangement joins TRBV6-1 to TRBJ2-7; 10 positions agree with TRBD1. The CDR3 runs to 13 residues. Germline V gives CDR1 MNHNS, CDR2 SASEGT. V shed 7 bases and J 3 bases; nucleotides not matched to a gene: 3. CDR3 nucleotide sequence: TGTGCCAGCACCTGGGACAGGGGCTACGAGCAGTACTTC. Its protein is CASTWDRGYEQYF.

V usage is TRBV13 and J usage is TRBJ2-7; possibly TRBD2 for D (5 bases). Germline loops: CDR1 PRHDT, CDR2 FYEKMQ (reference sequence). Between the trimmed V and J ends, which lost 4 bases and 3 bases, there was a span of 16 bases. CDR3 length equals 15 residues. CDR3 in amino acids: CASSSVGRAVYEQYF. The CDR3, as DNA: TGTGCCAGCAGCTCCGTGGGGAGAGCTGTCTACGAGCAGTACTTC.

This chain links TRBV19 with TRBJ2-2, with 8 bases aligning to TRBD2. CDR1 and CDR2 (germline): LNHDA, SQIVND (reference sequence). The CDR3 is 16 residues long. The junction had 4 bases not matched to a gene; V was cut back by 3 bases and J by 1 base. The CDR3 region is CASSILAGMNTGELFF. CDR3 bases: TGTGCCAGTAGTATCCTAGCGGGTATGAACACCGGGGAGCTGTTTTTT.

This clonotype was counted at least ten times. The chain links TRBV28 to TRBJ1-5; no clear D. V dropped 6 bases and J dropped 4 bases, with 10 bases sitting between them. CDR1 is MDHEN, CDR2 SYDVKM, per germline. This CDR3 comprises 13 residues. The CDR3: CASRRWSNQPQHF. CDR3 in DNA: TGTGCCAGCAGGAGGTGGAGTAATCAGCCCCAGCATTTT.

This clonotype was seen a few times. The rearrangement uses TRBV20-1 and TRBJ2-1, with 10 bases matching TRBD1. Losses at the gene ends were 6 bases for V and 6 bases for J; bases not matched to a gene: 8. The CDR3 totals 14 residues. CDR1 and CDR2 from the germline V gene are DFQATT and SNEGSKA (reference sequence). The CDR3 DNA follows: TGCAGTGCCGCGGTTAGGACAGGGGGCAATGAGCAGTTCTTC. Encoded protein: CSAAVRTGGNEQFF.

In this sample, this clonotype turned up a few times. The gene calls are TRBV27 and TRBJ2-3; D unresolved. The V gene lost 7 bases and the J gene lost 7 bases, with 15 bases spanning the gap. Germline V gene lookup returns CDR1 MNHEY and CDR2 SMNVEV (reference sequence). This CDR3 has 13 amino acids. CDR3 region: CASTETRTHTQYF. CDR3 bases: TGTGCCAGCACCGAAACACGCACCCATACGCAGTATTTT.

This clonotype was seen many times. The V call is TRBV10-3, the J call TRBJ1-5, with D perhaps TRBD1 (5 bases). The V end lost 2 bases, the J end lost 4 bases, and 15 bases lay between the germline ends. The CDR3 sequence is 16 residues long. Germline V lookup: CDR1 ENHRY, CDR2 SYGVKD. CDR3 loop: CAISERGGAGNQPQHF. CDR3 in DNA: TGTGCCATCAGTGAGCGGGGAGGGGCAGGTAATCAGCCCCAGCATTTT.

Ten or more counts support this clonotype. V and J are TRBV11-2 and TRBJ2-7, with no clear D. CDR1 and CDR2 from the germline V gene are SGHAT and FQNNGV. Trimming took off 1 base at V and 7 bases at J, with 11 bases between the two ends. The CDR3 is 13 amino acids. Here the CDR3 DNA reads TGTGCCAGCAGCTTAGTCGATATCCGAGAGCAGTACTTC. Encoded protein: CASSLVDIREQYF.

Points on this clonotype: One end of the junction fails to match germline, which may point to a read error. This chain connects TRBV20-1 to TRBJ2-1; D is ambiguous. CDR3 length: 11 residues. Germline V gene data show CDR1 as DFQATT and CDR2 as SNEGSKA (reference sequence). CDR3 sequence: CSARKDNERFF. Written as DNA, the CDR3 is TGCAGTGCTAGAAAAGACAATGAGCGGTTCTTC.